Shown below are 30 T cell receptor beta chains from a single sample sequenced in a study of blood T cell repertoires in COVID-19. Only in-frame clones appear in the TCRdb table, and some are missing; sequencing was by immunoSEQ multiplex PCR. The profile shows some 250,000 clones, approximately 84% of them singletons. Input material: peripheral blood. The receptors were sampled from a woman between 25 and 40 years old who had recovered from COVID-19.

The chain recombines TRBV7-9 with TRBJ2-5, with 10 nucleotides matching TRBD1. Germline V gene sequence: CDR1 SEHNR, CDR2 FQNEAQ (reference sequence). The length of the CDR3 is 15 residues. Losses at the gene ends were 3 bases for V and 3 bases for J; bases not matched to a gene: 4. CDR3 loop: CASSFSGTGEETQYF. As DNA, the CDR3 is TGTGCCAGCAGCTTCTCCGGGACAGGGGAAGAGACCCAGTACTTC.

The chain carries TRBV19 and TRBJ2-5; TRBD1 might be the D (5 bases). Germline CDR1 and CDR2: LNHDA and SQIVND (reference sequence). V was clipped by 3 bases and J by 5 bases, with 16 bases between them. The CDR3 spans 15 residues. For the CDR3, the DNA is TGTGCCAGTAGTATCGCAGGGTCGCGGTTCGAGACCCAGTACTTC. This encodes CASSIAGSRFETQYF.

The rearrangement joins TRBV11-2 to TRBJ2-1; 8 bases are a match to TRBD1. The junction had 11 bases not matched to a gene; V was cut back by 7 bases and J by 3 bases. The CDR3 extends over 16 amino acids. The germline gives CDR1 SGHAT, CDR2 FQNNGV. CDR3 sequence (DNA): TGTGCCAGCACCCACAGTACGGGACAGGTCTACAATGAGCAGTTCTTC. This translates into CASTHSTGQVYNEQFF.

CDR3 protein: CASSPQGPGNTIYF. The CDR3 DNA follows: TGTGCCAGCTCACCGCAGGGTCCTGGAAACACCATATATTTT. The V gene is TRBV18, the J gene TRBJ1-3; D might be TRBD1 (5 bases). The germline V gene has CDR1 KGHSH and CDR2 LQKENI. Deletions cut 3 bases from V and 2 bases from J, with 8 bases between. This CDR3 has 14 amino acids.

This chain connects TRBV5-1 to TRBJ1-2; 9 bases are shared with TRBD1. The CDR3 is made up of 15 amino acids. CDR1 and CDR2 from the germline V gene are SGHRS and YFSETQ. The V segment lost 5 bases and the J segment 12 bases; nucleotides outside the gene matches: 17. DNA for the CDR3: TGCGCCAGCAGGGCCAGCACAGGGGGCGGGTCACGGCACACCTTC. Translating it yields CASRASTGGGSRHTF.

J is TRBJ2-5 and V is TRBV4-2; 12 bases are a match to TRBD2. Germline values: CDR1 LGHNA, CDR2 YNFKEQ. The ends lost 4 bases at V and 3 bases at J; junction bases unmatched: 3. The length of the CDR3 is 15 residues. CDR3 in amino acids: CASSPLAGGEETQYF. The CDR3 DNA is TGTGCCAGCAGCCCCCTAGCGGGGGGGGAAGAGACCCAGTACTTC.

This chain's CDR3 is CSVVIPMNTEAFF. In DNA form, the CDR3 reads TGCAGCGTTGTGATCCCTATGAACACTGAAGCTTTCTTT. V gene TRBV29-1 combines with J gene TRBJ1-1, with D uncertain. This CDR3 comprises 13 residues. Germline CDR1 and CDR2: SQVTM and ANQGSEA. V lost 4 bases to trimming and J lost 0 bases, with 9 bases between them. Based on the CDR3 plus reference TRBV29-1 and TRBJ1-1, the full variable domain is SAVISQKPSRDICQRGTSLTIQCQVDSQVTMMFWYRQQPGQSLTLIATANQGSEATYESGFVIDKFPISRPNLTFSTLTVSNMSPEDSSIYLCSVVIPMNTEAFFGQGTRLTVV.

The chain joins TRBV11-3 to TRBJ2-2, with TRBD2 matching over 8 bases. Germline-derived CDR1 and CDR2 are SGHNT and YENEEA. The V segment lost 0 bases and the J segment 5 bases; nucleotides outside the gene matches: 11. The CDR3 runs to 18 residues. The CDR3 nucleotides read TGTGCCAGCAGCTTAGAAGTTTCGCGGGGGGTTGCTACCGGGGAGCTGTTTTTT. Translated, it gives CASSLEVSRGVATGELFF. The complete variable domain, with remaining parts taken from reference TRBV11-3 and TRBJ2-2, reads EAGVVQSPRYKIIEKKQPVAFWCNPISGHNTLYWYLQNLGQGPELLIRYENEEAVDDSQLPKDRFSAERLKGVDSTLKIQPAELGDSAVYLCASSLEVSRGVATGELFFGEGSRLTVL.

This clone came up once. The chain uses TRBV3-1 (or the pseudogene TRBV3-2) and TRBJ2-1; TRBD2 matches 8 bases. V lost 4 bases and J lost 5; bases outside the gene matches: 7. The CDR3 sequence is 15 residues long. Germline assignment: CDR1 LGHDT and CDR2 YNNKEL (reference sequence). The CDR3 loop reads CASSPMRGVDNEQFF. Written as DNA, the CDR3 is TGTGCCAGCAGCCCCATGCGGGGGGTGGACAATGAGCAGTTCTTC.

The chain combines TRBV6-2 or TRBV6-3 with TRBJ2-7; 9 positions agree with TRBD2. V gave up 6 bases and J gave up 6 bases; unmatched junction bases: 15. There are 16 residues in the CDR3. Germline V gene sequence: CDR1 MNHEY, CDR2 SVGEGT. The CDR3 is CASSLTLGSGGGEQYF. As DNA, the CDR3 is TGTGCCAGCAGCCTAACCCTCGGTAGCGGGGGAGGCGAGCAGTACTTC.

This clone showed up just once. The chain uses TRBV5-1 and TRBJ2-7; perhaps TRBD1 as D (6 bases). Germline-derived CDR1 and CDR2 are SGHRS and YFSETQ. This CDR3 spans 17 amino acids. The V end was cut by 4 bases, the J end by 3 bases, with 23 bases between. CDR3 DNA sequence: TGCGCCAGCAGCCGTACAATCCCACAGGGCCGCAGCTACGAGCAGTACTTC. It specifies CASSRTIPQGRSYEQYF.

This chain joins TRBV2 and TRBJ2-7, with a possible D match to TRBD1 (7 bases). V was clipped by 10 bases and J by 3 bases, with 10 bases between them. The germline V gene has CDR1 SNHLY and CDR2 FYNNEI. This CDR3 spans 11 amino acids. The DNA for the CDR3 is TGTGCCATGCGGGACAGCTACGAGCAGTACTTC. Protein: CAMRDSYEQYF.

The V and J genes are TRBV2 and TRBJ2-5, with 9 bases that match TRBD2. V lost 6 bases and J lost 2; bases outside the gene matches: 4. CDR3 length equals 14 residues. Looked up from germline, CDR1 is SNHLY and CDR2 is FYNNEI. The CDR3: CASRLSGGQETQYF. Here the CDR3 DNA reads TGTGCCAGCAGACTAAGCGGGGGGCAAGAGACCCAGTACTTC.

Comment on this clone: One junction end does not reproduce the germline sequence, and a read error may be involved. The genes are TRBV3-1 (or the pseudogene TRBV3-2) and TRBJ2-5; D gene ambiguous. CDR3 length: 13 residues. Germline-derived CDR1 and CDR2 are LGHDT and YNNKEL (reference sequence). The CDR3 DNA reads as TGTGCCAACAGCCAAGATTACACGGCGGCCCTTTACTTC. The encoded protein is CANSQDYTAALYF.

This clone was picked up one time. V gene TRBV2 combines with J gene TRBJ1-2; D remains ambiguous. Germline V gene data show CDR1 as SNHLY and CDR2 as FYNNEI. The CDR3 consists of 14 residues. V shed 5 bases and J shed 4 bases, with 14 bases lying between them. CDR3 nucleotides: TGTGCCAGCAGTTTACGGACTGCCACCTATGGCTACACCTTC. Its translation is CASSLRTATYGYTF.

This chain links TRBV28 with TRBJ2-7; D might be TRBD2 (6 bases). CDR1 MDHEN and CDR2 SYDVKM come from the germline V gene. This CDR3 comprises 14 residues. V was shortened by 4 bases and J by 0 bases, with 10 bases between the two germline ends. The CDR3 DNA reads TGTGCCAGCAGTTCTCTCGGGGGCTCCTACGAGCAGTACTTC. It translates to CASSSLGGSYEQYF.

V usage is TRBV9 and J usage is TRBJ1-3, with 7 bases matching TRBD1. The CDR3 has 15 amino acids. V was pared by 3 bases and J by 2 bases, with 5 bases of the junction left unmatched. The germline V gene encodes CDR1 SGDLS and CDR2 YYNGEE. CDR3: CASSDRTGAGNTIYF. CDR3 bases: TGTGCCAGCAGCGACCGAACAGGGGCTGGAAACACCATATATTTT.

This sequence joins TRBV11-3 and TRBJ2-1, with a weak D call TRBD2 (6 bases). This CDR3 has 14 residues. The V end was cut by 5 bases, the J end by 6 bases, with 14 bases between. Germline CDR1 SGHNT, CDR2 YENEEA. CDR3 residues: CASSPRTNSNEQFF. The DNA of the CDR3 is TGTGCCAGCAGCCCGAGGACTAACTCCAATGAGCAGTTCTTC.

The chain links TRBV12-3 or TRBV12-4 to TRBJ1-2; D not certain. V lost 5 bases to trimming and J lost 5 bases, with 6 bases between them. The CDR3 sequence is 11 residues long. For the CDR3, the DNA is TGTGCCAGCAGTACTGCGTATGGCTACACCTTC. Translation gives CASSTAYGYTF.

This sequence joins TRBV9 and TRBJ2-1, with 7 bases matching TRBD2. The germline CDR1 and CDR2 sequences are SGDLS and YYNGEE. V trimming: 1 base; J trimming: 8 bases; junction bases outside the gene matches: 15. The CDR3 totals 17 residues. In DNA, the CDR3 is TGTGCCAGCAGCGTACCAGTAAGGACTAGGGGAAGAGATGAGCAGTTCTTC. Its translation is CASSVPVRTRGRDEQFF.

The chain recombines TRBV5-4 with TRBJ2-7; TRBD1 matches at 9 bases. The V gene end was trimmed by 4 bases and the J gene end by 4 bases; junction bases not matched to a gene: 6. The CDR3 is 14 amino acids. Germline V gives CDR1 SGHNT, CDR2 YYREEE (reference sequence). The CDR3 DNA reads TGTGCCAGCAGCGCCGACAGGGGGTTATACGAGCAGTACTTC. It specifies CASSADRGLYEQYF.

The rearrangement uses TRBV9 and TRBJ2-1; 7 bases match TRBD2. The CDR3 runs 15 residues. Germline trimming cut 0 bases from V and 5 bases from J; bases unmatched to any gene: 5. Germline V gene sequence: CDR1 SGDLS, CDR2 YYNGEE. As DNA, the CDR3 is TGTGCCAGCAGCGTAGACACAGCGGGACACAATGAGCAGTTCTTC. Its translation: CASSVDTAGHNEQFF.

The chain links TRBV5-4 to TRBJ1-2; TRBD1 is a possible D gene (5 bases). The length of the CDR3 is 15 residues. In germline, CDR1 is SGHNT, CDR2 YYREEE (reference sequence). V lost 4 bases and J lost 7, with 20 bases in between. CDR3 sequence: CASSGLGGAGSGYTF. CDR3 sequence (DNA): TGTGCCAGCAGCGGTTTAGGAGGGGCCGGGAGTGGCTACACCTTC. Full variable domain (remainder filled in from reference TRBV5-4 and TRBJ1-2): ETGVTQSPTHLIKTRGQQVTLRCSSQSGHNTVSWYQQALGQGPQFIFQYYREEENGRGNFPPRFSGLQFPNYSSELNVNALELDDSALYLCASSGLGGAGSGYTFGSGTRLTVV.

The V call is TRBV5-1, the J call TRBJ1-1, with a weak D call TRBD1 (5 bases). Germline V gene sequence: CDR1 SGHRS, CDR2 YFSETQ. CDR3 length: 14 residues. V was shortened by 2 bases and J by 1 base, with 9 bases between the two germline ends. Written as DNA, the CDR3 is TGCGCCAGCAGCTTTCAAACAGGGAACACTGAAGCTTTCTTT. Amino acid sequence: CASSFQTGNTEAFF.

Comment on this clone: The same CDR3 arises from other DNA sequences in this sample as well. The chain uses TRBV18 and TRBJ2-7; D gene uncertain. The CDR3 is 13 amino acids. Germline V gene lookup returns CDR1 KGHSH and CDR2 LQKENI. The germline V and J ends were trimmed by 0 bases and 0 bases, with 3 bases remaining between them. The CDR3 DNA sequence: TGTGCCAGCTCACCACCCTCCTCCTACGAGCAGTACTTC. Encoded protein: CASSPPSSYEQYF.

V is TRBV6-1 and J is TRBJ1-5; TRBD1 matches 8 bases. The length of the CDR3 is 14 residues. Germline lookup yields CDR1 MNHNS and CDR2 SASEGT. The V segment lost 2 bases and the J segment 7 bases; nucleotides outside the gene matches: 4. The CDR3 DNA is TGTGCCAGCAGTGAACAGGGGGCAGGACAGCCCCAGCATTTT. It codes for CASSEQGAGQPQHF.

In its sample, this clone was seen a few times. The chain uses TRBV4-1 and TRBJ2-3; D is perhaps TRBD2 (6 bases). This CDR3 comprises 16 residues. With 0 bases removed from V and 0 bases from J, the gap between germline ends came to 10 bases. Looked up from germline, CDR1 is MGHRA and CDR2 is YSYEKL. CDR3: CASSQDPGVSTDTQYF. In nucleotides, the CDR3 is TGCGCCAGCAGCCAAGATCCGGGGGTGAGCACAGATACGCAGTATTTT.

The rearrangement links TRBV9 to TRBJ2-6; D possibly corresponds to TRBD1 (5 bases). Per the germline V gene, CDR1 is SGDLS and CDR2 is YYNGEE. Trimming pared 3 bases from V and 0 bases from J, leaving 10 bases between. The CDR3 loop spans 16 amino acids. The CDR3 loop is CASSDDRFSGANVLTF. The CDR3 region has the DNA TGTGCCAGCAGCGACGACAGATTCTCTGGGGCCAACGTCCTGACTTTC.

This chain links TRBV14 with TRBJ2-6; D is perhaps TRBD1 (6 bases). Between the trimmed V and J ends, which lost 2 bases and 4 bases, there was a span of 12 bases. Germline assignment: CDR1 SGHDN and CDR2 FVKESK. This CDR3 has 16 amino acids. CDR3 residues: CASSQLRTAGANVLTF. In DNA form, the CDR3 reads TGTGCCAGCAGCCAACTTCGGACAGCCGGGGCCAACGTCCTGACTTTC. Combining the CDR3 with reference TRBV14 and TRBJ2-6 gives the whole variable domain EAGVTQFPSHSVIEKGQTVTLRCDPISGHDNLYWYRRVMGKEIKFLLHFVKESKQDESGMPNNRFLAERTGGTYSTLKVQPAELEDSGVYFCASSQLRTAGANVLTFGAGSRLTVL.

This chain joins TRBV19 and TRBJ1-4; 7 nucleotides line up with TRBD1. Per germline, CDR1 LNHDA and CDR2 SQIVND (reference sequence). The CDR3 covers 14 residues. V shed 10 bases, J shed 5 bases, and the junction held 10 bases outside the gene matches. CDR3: CATNPGQSNEKLFF. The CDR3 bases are TGTGCCACCAATCCGGGACAGTCCAATGAAAAACTGTTTTTT. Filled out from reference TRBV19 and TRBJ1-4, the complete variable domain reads DGGITQSPKYLFRKEGQNVTLSCEQNLNHDAMYWYRQDPGQGLRLIYYSQIVNDFQKGDIAEGYSVSREKKESFPLTVTSAQKNPTAFYLCATNPGQSNEKLFFGSGTQLSVL.